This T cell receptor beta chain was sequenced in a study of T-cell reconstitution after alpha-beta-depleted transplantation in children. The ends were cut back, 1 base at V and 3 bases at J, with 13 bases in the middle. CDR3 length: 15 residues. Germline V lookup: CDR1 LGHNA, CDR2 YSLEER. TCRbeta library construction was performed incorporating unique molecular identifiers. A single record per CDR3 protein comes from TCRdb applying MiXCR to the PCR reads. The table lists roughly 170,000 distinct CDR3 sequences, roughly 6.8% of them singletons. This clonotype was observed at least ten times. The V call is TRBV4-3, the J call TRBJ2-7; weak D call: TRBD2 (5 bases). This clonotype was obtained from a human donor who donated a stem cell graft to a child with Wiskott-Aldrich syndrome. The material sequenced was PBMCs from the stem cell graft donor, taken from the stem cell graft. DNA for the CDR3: TGCGCCAGCAGCCAAGCACTAGGTTCGGTCTACGAGCAGTACTTC. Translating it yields CASSQALGSVYEQYF.